These 23 T cell receptor beta chains came from one sample sequenced in a study of blood T cells in healthy people across ages (dated by TCRdb to the mid-2010s). The receptor library was made with 5' RACE. Sequenced using an Illumina HiSeq 2500. The second PCR ran for roughly 7 to 11 cycles and used a J-beta primer mix along with a sample-barcoded 5' primer. TCRdb ran its own pipeline on the public reads, namely fastp trimming at Q25 and MiXCR clone calling, and kept in-frame beta chains. Each CDR3 protein appears once, grouped with its most common genes and DNA. Present in this sample are 650,000 to 800,000 distinct CDR3 sequences, roughly 44% of which were seen just once. The ten biggest clones cover about 19% of the sample. The sample consisted of blood. The receptors originated from a man aged 60 to 75 in good health.

CDR3 bases: TGCGCCAGCAGCTGGACAGGGGGCGCGGGGAAGTACAATGAGCAGTTCTTC. This codes for CASSWTGGAGKYNEQFF. The chain combines TRBV5-1 with TRBJ2-1; 11 positions match TRBD1. The germline CDR1 and CDR2 sequences are SGHRS and YFSETQ. Trimming cost V 3 bases and J 4 bases; bases outside gene matches: 9. The CDR3 spans 17 residues.

V gene TRBV28 combines with J gene TRBJ2-7; weak D call: TRBD1 (5 bases). Germline V gene sequence: CDR1 MDHEN, CDR2 SYDVKM. V was shortened by 6 bases and J by 5 bases, with 11 bases between the two germline ends. CDR3 length equals 12 residues. CDR3 residues: CASRQDGHEQYF. CDR3 nucleotide sequence: TGTGCCAGCAGACAGGACGGTCACGAGCAGTACTTC.

The J gene is TRBJ1-6, the V gene TRBV5-5; maybe TRBD1 (6 bases). This CDR3 is 16 amino acids long. Germline CDR1 SGHKS, CDR2 YYEKEE (reference sequence). V was pared by 0 bases and J by 9 bases, with 16 bases between. The CDR3 reads CASSLDGRGIGSPLHF. CDR3 sequence (DNA): TGTGCCAGCAGCTTGGACGGTAGGGGGATCGGTTCACCCCTCCACTTT. Complete variable domain (other parts from reference TRBV5-5 and TRBJ1-6): DAGVTQSPTHLIKTRGQQVTLRCSPISGHKSVSWYQQVLGQGPQFIFQYYEKEERGRGNFPDRFSARQFPNYSSELNVNALLLGDSALYLCASSLDGRGIGSPLHFGNGTRLTVT.

This clonotype was found once. This chain links TRBV20-1 with TRBJ2-7, with 8 bases that match TRBD1. V shed 5 bases, J shed 9 bases, and the junction held 24 bases outside the gene matches. CDR3 length equals 17 residues. CDR1 and CDR2 (germline): DFQATT, SNEGSKA (reference sequence). CDR3 nucleotide sequence: TGCAGTGCTGACCTTCCGATGGGACAGGCCAGGGGACGGGGGCAGTACTTC. Its translation is CSADLPMGQARGRGQYF.

The V gene is TRBV7-2, the J gene TRBJ1-1; D ambiguous. Germline loops: CDR1 SGHTA, CDR2 FQGNSA. The V gene lost 5 bases and the J gene lost 0 bases, with 16 bases spanning the gap. CDR3 length: 16 residues. The CDR3 DNA follows: TGTGCCAGCAGCCCCCAGGAGAGGAGGATGAACACTGAAGCTTTCTTT. Protein: CASSPQERRMNTEAFF.

This chain joins TRBV4-1 and TRBJ2-7, with D perhaps given as TRBD1 or TRBD2 (5 bases each). Germline V gene data show CDR1 as MGHRA and CDR2 as YSYEKL. CDR3 length: 17 residues. The V end was cut by 0 bases, the J end by 2 bases, with 17 bases between. Here the CDR3 DNA reads TGCGCCAGCAGCCAAGATCGGGGCAGCAAAGGGACCTACGAGCAGTACTTC. As protein: CASSQDRGSKGTYEQYF.

This clonotype was seen at least ten times. The chain couples TRBV9 to TRBJ2-5; a weak D match, TRBD1 (5 bases). CDR1 is SGDLS, CDR2 YYNGEE, per germline. The V end lost 2 bases, the J end lost 5 bases, and 13 bases lay between the germline ends. The length of the CDR3 is 14 residues. CDR3: CASSVGSSGETQYF. CDR3 coding DNA: TGTGCCAGCAGCGTCGGTTCCTCAGGGGAGACCCAGTACTTC.

Of note for this clonotype: The junction departs from germline at one end; a sequencing error may be responsible. This rearrangement joins TRBV3-1 to TRBJ2-6; weak D call: TRBD2 (5 bases). CDR1 is LGHDT, CDR2 YNNKEL, per germline (reference sequence). This CDR3 comprises 15 residues. The CDR3: CANSHTRAGANVLTF. The CDR3 DNA reads as TGTGCCAACAGCCACACTAGGGCGGGGGCCAACGTCCTGACTTTC.

The chain is built from TRBV29-1 and TRBJ2-5; no firm D call. The J call may be incorrect, as the DNA end agrees better with TRBJ2-1. Germline CDR1 reads SQVTM; CDR2 reads ANQGSEA. The CDR3 sequence is 12 residues long. As DNA, the CDR3 is TGCAGCGTTGAACAGAACCAAGAGACCCAGTTCTTC. Translation: CSVEQNQETQFF.

This clonotype showed up just a few times. This chain uses TRBV12-3 or TRBV12-4 with TRBJ2-7; tentative D call: TRBD1 (5 bases). The CDR3 covers 13 residues. V lost 6 bases and J lost 6, with 15 bases in between. The CDR3 nucleotides read TGTGCCAGCAGGACCAGGGAAATTGGCGAGCAGTACTTC. Its protein product is CASRTREIGEQYF.

In its sample, this clonotype was seen a few times. The V call is TRBV6-2 or TRBV6-3, the J call TRBJ1-6, with a weak D call TRBD1 (6 bases). The CDR3 has 17 residues. The V end was cut by 2 bases, the J end by 9 bases, with 20 bases between. CDR1 is MNHEY, CDR2 SVGEGT, per germline. CDR3 nucleotide sequence: TGTGCCAGCAGTTACCAACCTGACAGGACCAACGGTTCACCCCTCCACTTT. It specifies CASSYQPDRTNGSPLHF.

This clonotype has more than one count but fewer than ten. This chain joins TRBV12-3 or TRBV12-4 and TRBJ1-4; 7 nucleotides match TRBD1. The CDR3 is 14 residues long. Losses at the gene ends were 7 bases for V and 7 bases for J; bases not matched to a gene: 9. The CDR3 loop reads CASTPGGIGEKLFF. CDR3 DNA sequence: TGTGCCAGCACCCCAGGGGGGATAGGTGAAAAACTGTTTTTT.

The chain joins TRBV28 to TRBJ1-1; D unresolved. Trimming removed 4 bases at V and 4 bases at J, with 13 bases between. The CDR3 totals 14 residues. Germline CDR1 is MDHEN and CDR2 is SYDVKM. The CDR3 DNA is TGTGCCAGCAGTTACCCGCGACCGGGCACTGAAGCTTTCTTT. Translating it yields CASSYPRPGTEAFF.

This rearrangement joins TRBV15 to TRBJ2-1, with 7 nucleotides matching TRBD1. The CDR3 length is 14 residues. V lost 4 bases, J lost 6 bases, and 6 bases stayed unmatched. Germline CDR1 LNHNV, CDR2 YYDKDF (reference sequence). The CDR3 sequence: CATSTEQGTNEQFF. The CDR3, as DNA: TGTGCCACCAGCACCGAACAGGGGACCAATGAGCAGTTCTTC. The complete variable domain, with remaining parts taken from reference TRBV15 and TRBJ2-1, reads DAMVIQNPRYQVTQFGKPVTLSCSQTLNHNVMYWYQQKSSQAPKLLFHYYDKDFNNEADTPDNFQSRRPNTSFCFLDIRSPGLGDTAMYLCATSTEQGTNEQFFGPGTRLTVL.

This clonotype came up a few times. The chain joins TRBV20-1 to TRBJ1-4, with D unclear. The CDR3 is 14 residues long. Germline CDR1 reads DFQATT; CDR2 reads SNEGSKA (reference sequence). Between the trimmed V and J ends, which lost 3 bases and 0 bases, there was a span of 8 bases. DNA of the CDR3: TGCAGTGCTAGCTTCGGGACAACTAATGAAAAACTGTTTTTT. As protein: CSASFGTTNEKLFF.

This clonotype was seen a few times. J is TRBJ2-1 and V is TRBV9; possible D gene TRBD2, 7 bases. The CDR3 is made up of 17 amino acids. V gave up 0 bases and J gave up 6 bases, with 19 bases separating them. Germline V lookup: CDR1 SGDLS, CDR2 YYNGEE. The CDR3 loop reads CASSVAVGGPISNEQFF. The CDR3 bases are TGTGCCAGCAGCGTAGCGGTGGGGGGGCCTATTTCCAATGAGCAGTTCTTC.

For this clonotype: At one boundary the junction diverges from the germline segment, which might be a read error. V gene TRBV7-8 combines with J gene TRBJ2-7; 11 positions agree with TRBD2. The germline gives CDR1 SGHVS, CDR2 FQNEAQ. The CDR3 runs 16 residues. The CDR3 sequence: CASNLVPSGGFDEQYF. The CDR3 coding sequence is TGTGCCAGCAACTTAGTCCCTAGCGGGGGGTTTGACGAGCAGTACTTC.

The chain employs TRBV4-1 and TRBJ2-6; 12 bases are shared with TRBD1. Per germline, CDR1 MGHRA and CDR2 YSYEKL. This CDR3 spans 19 amino acids. Trimming cost V 8 bases and J 0 bases; bases outside gene matches: 11. The CDR3, as DNA: TGCGCCAGCGGCCCCTCCGGGACAGGGGGCCTCTCTGGGGCCAACGTCCTGACTTTC. Translating it yields CASGPSGTGGLSGANVLTF.

The gene calls are TRBV29-1 and TRBJ2-3; 7 bases align to TRBD1. With 4 bases clipped from V and 3 bases from J, the junction kept 7 bases outside the gene matches. The CDR3 has 14 amino acids. Germline V gene sequence: CDR1 SQVTM, CDR2 ANQGSEA. The CDR3, as DNA: TGCAGCGTTGCTGACAGGGTGATGACAGATACGCAGTATTTT. Its translation is CSVADRVMTDTQYF.

This clonotype came up many times. The junction departs from germline at one end; a sequencing error may be responsible. The chain combines TRBV4-3 with TRBJ1-2; D gene unclear. CDR3 length: 15 residues. CDR1 and CDR2 (germline): LGHNA, YSLEER. CDR3 amino acids: CASSSHRTLNHGYTF. CDR3 nucleotide sequence: TGCGCCAGCAGCTCCCACCGGACTCTTAACCATGGCTACACCTTC.

The chain combines TRBV30 with TRBJ2-3, with D perhaps TRBD2 (5 bases). The CDR3 spans 16 residues. Trimming left V 0 bases short and J 1 base short, with 14 bases between. Germline values: CDR1 GTSNPN, CDR2 SVGIG (reference sequence). This CDR3 reads CAWSVKASGGTDTQYF. The CDR3 nucleotides are TGTGCCTGGAGTGTAAAGGCCAGCGGAGGCACAGATACGCAGTATTTT.

This clonotype was counted once. A much larger clone differs from this one at a single base, so this may be a read error. This chain joins TRBV6-6 and TRBJ2-1; 9 bases are a match to TRBD2. V gave up 6 bases and J gave up 9 bases; unmatched junction bases: 3. This CDR3 contains 12 residues. Looked up from germline, CDR1 is MNHNY and CDR2 is SVGAGI (reference sequence). CDR3 in amino acids: CASSRSGGEQFF. DNA for the CDR3: TGTGCCAGCAGCCGTAGCGGGGGTGAGCAGTTCTTC.

This sequence joins TRBV20-1 and TRBJ2-5, with 10 bases matching TRBD2. J gave up 2 bases and V 0 bases, and 0 bases lay outside the gene matches. The CDR3 loop spans 14 amino acids. The germline V gene has CDR1 DFQATT and CDR2 SNEGSKA (reference sequence). CDR3 residues: CSAREAGGQETQYF. CDR3 in DNA: TGCAGTGCTAGAGAAGCGGGGGGGCAAGAGACCCAGTACTTC.